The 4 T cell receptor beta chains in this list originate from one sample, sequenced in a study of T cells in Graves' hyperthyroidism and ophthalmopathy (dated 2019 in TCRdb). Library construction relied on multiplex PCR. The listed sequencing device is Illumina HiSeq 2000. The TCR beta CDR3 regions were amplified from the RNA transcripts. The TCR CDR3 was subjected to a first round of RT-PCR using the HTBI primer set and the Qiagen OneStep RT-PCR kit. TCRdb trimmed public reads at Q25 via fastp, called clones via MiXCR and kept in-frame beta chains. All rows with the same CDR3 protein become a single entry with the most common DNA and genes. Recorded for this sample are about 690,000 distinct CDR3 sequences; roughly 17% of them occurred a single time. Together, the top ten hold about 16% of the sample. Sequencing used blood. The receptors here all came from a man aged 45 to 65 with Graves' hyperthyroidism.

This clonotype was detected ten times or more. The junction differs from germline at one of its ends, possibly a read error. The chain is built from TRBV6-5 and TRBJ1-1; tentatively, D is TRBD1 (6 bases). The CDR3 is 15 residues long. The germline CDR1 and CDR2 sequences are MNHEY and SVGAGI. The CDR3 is CASSYSRTRDTEAFF. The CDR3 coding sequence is TGTGCCAGCAGTTACTCCCGGACAAGGGACACTGAAGCCTTCTTT.

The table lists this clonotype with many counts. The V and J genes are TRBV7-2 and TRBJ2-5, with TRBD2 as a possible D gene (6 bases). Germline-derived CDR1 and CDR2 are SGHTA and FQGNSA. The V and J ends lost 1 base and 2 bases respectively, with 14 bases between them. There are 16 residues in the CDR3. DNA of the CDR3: TGTGCCAGCAGCTTAGGGGGAGGAGCGGTGCAAGAGACCCAGTACTTC. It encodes CASSLGGGAVQETQYF. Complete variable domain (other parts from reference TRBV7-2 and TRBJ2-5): GAGVSQSPSNKVTEKGKDVELRCDPISGHTALYWYRQSLGQGLEFLIYFQGNSAPDKSGLPSDRFSAERTGGSVSTLTIQRTQQEDSAVYLCASSLGGGAVQETQYFGPGTRLLVL.

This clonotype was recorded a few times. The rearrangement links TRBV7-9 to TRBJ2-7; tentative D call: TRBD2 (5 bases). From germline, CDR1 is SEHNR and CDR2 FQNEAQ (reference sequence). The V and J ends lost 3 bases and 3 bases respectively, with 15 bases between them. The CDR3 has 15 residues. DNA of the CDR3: TGTGCCAGCAGCTTCACCTCCAGCGGCGTCTACGAGCAGTACTTC. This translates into CASSFTSSGVYEQYF.

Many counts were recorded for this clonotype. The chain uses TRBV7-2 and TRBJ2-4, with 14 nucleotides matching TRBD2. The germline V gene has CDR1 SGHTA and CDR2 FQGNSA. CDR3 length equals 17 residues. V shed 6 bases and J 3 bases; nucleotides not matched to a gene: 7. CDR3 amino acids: CASSSGLAGGGKNIQYF. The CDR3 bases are TGTGCCAGCAGTTCAGGACTAGCGGGAGGAGGCAAAAACATTCAGTACTTC.